Included here is one TCR beta chain sequence, with context. Its antigen is still unknown. The data were produced by immunoSEQ multiplex PCR, yet TCRdb's version contains in-frame clones alone and is incomplete. The sample shows about 15,000 clones, approximately 90% of them seen only once. Busulfan-fludarabine conditioning, marrow transplant, and cyclophosphamide on days +3 and +4 were administered. The J segment lost 0 bases and the V segment lost 5 bases, leaving 6 bases of the junction unmatched. Germline CDR1 reads LNHDA; CDR2 reads SQIVND (reference sequence). This CDR3 comprises 17 residues. The data are from a study of T cells after posttransplantation cyclophosphamide. Regarding the study as a whole: Tissue-infiltrating T cells from skin or gut overlapped little with blood T cells.

The receptor was derived from a male patient aged 55 to 69 who received an allogeneic stem cell transplant from a related donor and was CMV-positive. Some T cells may have originated in the graft donor. The gene calls are TRBV19 and TRBJ2-6; 8 bases map to TRBD2. The input for sequencing was CD4+ T cells sorted from blood, taken after allogeneic stem cell transplant with posttransplant cyclophosphamide. The DNA for the CDR3 is TGTGCCAGTAGTCCTCTAGCGGGCGGCTCTGGGGCCAACGTCCTGACTTTC. Translated, it gives CASSPLAGGSGANVLTF.